A single sample gave rise to the 4 T cell receptor beta chains below, sequenced in a study of identical twins. Via MiXCR, TCRdb re-called the 5' RACE reads, giving one row per CDR3 protein. The table records approximately 230,000 distinct CDR3 sequences, over 11% of them present only once. The source material was memory (CD45RO+) T cells sorted from blood. The receptors shown here come from a woman in her late teens or twenties in good health.

There are many counts of this clonotype. The V call is TRBV5-1, the J call TRBJ2-2, with D maybe TRBD2 (5 bases). The V end was cut by 4 bases, the J end by 8 bases, with 9 bases between. Looked up from germline, CDR1 is SGHRS and CDR2 is YFSETQ. CDR3 length: 12 residues. CDR3 coding DNA: TGCGCCAGCAGCCCGAGGGTTGGGGAGCTGTTTTTT. Its protein product is CASSPRVGELFF.

The chain joins TRBV5-1 to TRBJ2-5; a weak D match, TRBD2 (5 bases). Germline CDR1 and CDR2: SGHRS and YFSETQ. This CDR3 has 16 residues. V lost 4 bases to trimming and J lost 2 bases, with 18 bases between them. CDR3 loop: CASSPGVGGAQETQYF. CDR3 in DNA: TGCGCCAGCAGCCCCGGGGTGGGCGGAGCTCAAGAGACCCAGTACTTC. The variable domain in full, completed from reference TRBV5-1 and TRBJ2-5, reads KAGVTQTPRYLIKTRGQQVTLSCSPISGHRSVSWYQQTPGQGLQFLFEYFSETQRNKGNFPGRFSGRQFSNSRSEMNVSTLELGDSALYLCASSPGVGGAQETQYFGPGTRLLVL.

V usage is TRBV12-3 or TRBV12-4 and J usage is TRBJ2-1; 13 bases agree with TRBD2. The J segment lost 9 bases and the V segment lost 4 bases, leaving 6 bases of the junction unmatched. The CDR3 sequence is 15 residues long. CDR3 DNA: TGTGCCAGCAGTTGGAGCGGACTAGCGGGAGTTGAGCAGTTCTTC. This sequence encodes CASSWSGLAGVEQFF.

V is TRBV12-3 or TRBV12-4 and J is TRBJ2-7, with D possibly TRBD2 on 5 matching bases. The CDR3 is 12 amino acids. V was pared by 6 bases and J by 7 bases, with 13 bases between. The CDR3 spells CASRQTPGEQYF. In DNA form, the CDR3 reads TGTGCCAGCAGACAAACCCCGGGGGAGCAGTACTTC.